The T cell receptor (beta chain) under discussion was sequenced for a study of blood T cells in healthy people across ages. This clonotype was recorded at least ten times. There are 12 residues in the CDR3. The V gene lost 8 bases and the J gene lost 0 bases, with 7 bases spanning the gap. Germline lookup yields CDR1 SEHNR and CDR2 FQNEAQ (reference sequence). Sample-barcoded 5' priming and a J-beta primer mix drove a second PCR of 7 to 11 cycles. A tag from a template-switch adaptor with 12 random nucleotides marked each cDNA molecule. MiXCR, applied by TCRdb to the 5' RACE reads, yields one record per CDR3 protein. The table shows 1 million or so distinct CDR3 sequences, with about 23% occurring only once. These data were also filed under a second study, of T cells of mothers and their children.

The V gene is TRBV7-9, the J gene TRBJ2-5; D possibly uses TRBD1 or TRBD2 (5 bases each). Sequencing was carried out using blood. The clonotype was recovered from a girl aged 2 to 10 in good health. This chain's CDR3 is CASRGYQETQYF. The CDR3 DNA reads TGTGCCAGCCGGGGCTACCAAGAGACCCAGTACTTC. Full variable domain (rest looked up from reference TRBV7-9 and TRBJ2-5): DTGVSQNPRHKITKRGQNVTFRCDPISEHNRLYWYRQTLGQGPEFLTYFQNEAQLEKSRLLSDRFSAERPKGSFSTLEIQRTEQGDSAMYLCASRGYQETQYFGPGTRLLVL.